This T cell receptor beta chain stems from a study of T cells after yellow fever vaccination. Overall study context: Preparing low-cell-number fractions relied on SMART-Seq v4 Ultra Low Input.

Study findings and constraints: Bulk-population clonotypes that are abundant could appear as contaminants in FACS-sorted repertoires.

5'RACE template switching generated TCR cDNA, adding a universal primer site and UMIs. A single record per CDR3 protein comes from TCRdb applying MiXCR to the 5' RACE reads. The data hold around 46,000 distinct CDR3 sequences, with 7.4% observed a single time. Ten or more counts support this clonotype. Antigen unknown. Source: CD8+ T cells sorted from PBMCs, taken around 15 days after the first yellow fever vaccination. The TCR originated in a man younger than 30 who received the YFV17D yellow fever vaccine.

This CDR3 is CASDRRNPGNTIYF. The DNA for the CDR3 is TGTGCCAGCGACAGGAGAAACCCTGGAAACACCATATATTTT. The rearrangement uses TRBV12-3 or TRBV12-4 and TRBJ1-3, with D possibly TRBD1 on 6 matching bases. V lost 8 bases to trimming and J lost 2 bases, with 13 bases between them. There are 14 residues in the CDR3.